Below are 21 T cell receptor beta chains sequenced from a single sample in a study of identical twins. MiXCR, run by TCRdb on the 5' RACE reads, gives a single entry per CDR3 protein. The sample includes about 1.7 million distinct CDR3 sequences, under 35% of them seen just once. The material sequenced was cord blood. The receptors come from a newborn girl in good health.

This clonotype was observed a few times. The chain couples TRBV9 to TRBJ1-2, with a possible D match to TRBD1 (5 bases). CDR1 and CDR2 from the germline V gene are SGDLS and YYNGEE. The ends were cut back, 0 bases at V and 7 bases at J, with 10 bases in the middle. The CDR3 runs 13 residues. The CDR3 DNA reads as TGTGCCAGCAGCGTAGCTAATGGGGGTGGCTACACCTTC. Its protein is CASSVANGGGYTF.

The V call is TRBV7-2, the J call TRBJ2-5; D not certain. The ends were cut back, 3 bases at V and 11 bases at J, with 19 bases in the middle. The CDR3 runs to 14 residues. Germline CDR1 is SGHTA and CDR2 is FQGNSA. CDR3 sequence: CASSFLVVYNEQYF. CDR3 DNA: TGTGCCAGCAGCTTTCTAGTAGTATACAATGAGCAGTACTTC. The full variable domain, in which reference TRBV7-2 and TRBJ2-5 provide the parts outside the CDR3, is GAGVSQSPSNKVTEKGKDVELRCDPISGHTALYWYRQSLGQGLEFLIYFQGNSAPDKSGLPSDRFSAERTGGSVSTLTIQRTQQEDSAVYLCASSFLVVYNEQYFGPGTRLLVL.

This clonotype was observed a few times. This chain connects TRBV28 to TRBJ2-3; weak D call: TRBD2 (6 bases). The CDR3 sequence is 15 residues long. Germline values: CDR1 MDHEN, CDR2 SYDVKM. Deletions cut 6 bases from V and 0 bases from J, with 13 bases between. DNA of the CDR3: TGTGCCAGCAGGCACGGGAGACTTAGCACAGATACGCAGTATTTT. Its protein is CASRHGRLSTDTQYF.

The J gene is TRBJ1-5, the V gene TRBV28; D call uncertain. V shed 1 base and J shed 7 bases, with 14 bases lying between them. The CDR3 is 15 amino acids. CDR1 is MDHEN, CDR2 SYDVKM, per germline. CDR3 region: CASSLLLPGGQPQHF. CDR3 nucleotide sequence: TGTGCCAGCAGTTTATTATTGCCCGGTGGGCAGCCCCAGCATTTT. The whole variable domain, filled in from reference TRBV28 and TRBJ1-5, reads DVKVTQSSRYLVKRTGEKVFLECVQDMDHENMFWYRQDPGLGLRLIYFSYDVKMKEKGDIPEGYSVSREKKERFSLILESASTNQTSMYLCASSLLLPGGQPQHFGDGTRLSIL.

This chain connects TRBV29-1 to TRBJ1-5; possibly TRBD1 for D (5 bases). CDR3 size: 14 residues. The germline CDR1 and CDR2 sequences are SQVTM and ANQGSEA. V lost 6 bases and J lost 0, with 12 bases in between. CDR3: CSVARGASNQPQHF. The CDR3 DNA follows: TGCAGCGTGGCAAGAGGGGCTAGCAATCAGCCCCAGCATTTT. The variable domain in full, completed from reference TRBV29-1 and TRBJ1-5, reads SAVISQKPSRDICQRGTSLTIQCQVDSQVTMMFWYRQQPGQSLTLIATANQGSEATYESGFVIDKFPISRPNLTFSTLTVSNMSPEDSSIYLCSVARGASNQPQHFGDGTRLSIL.

This clonotype was detected only a few times. The gene calls are TRBV20-1 and TRBJ2-3; D assignment may be TRBD1 or TRBD2 (5 bases each). The CDR3 extends over 11 amino acids. Germline CDR1 is DFQATT and CDR2 is SNEGSKA (reference sequence). Trimming left V 6 bases short and J 11 bases short, with 15 bases between. Here the CDR3 reads CSARTRGEQYF. The CDR3 DNA is TGCAGTGCAAGGACCAGAGGGGAGCAGTATTTT.

A word on this clonotype: The junction and the germline gene differ at one end; a read error may be behind it. The chain links TRBV20-1 to TRBJ2-7, with unresolved D. Per germline, CDR1 DFQATT and CDR2 SNEGSKA (reference sequence). This CDR3 is built from 13 residues. The CDR3 bases are TGCAGTGTCTCGGACCAGATTTCCTACGGGCAGTACTTC. This translates into CSVSDQISYGQYF.

The J gene is TRBJ2-7, the V gene TRBV20-1, with D maybe TRBD2 (5 bases). From germline, CDR1 is DFQATT and CDR2 SNEGSKA (reference sequence). V gave up 4 bases and J gave up 3 bases, with 13 bases separating them. The CDR3 totals 13 residues. This chain's CDR3 is CSATGLQGYEQYF. The CDR3, as DNA: TGCAGTGCTACGGGATTACAAGGCTACGAGCAGTACTTC.

The chain joins TRBV12-3 or TRBV12-4 to TRBJ1-1; 9 positions agree with TRBD1. V was clipped by 3 bases and J by 0 bases; unmatched bases: 5. This CDR3 comprises 16 residues. CDR3 loop: CASSFRRDRVNTEAFF. CDR3 DNA sequence: TGTGCCAGCAGTTTCCGCAGGGACAGGGTGAACACTGAAGCTTTCTTT.

This clonotype was recorded a few times. This chain uses TRBV5-1 with TRBJ1-1; maybe TRBD1 (6 bases). V shed 5 bases and J shed 5 bases, with 19 bases lying between them. This CDR3 spans 15 amino acids. Germline lookup yields CDR1 SGHRS and CDR2 YFSETQ. The DNA of the CDR3 is TGCGCCAGCAGACCAACAGGGTTGGTAAGGACTGAAGCTTTCTTT. This translates into CASRPTGLVRTEAFF.

This clonotype has only a few counts. The V and J genes are TRBV28 and TRBJ1-2, with TRBD1 matching over 8 bases. The CDR3 runs to 14 residues. Unmatched junction bases numbered 7, after V lost 2 bases and J lost 8 bases. CDR1 is MDHEN, CDR2 SYDVKM, per germline. Here the CDR3 reads CASSLRQGARGYTF. The DNA for the CDR3 is TGTGCCAGCAGTTTAAGGCAGGGGGCGCGGGGCTACACCTTC.

The chain uses TRBV11-3 and TRBJ2-1, with no clear D. V shed 0 bases and J shed 9 bases, with 12 bases lying between them. The length of the CDR3 is 14 residues. Germline CDR1 is SGHNT and CDR2 is YENEEA. CDR3 DNA: TGTGCCAGCAGCTTAGATCCCACTTCCGGTGAGCAGTTCTTC. Translating it yields CASSLDPTSGEQFF.

This clonotype was observed a handful of times. The chain couples TRBV27 to TRBJ2-4; TRBD1 or TRBD2 may be the D gene (6 bases each). The CDR3 has 15 amino acids. The germline V gene encodes CDR1 MNHEY and CDR2 SMNVEV (reference sequence). Trimming shortened V by 6 bases and J by 1 base, and 13 bases separated the two germline ends. Here the CDR3 reads CASSSPGAAKNIQYF. The DNA of the CDR3 is TGTGCCAGCAGCAGCCCGGGGGCGGCCAAAAACATTCAGTACTTC.

On this clonotype itself: This may stem from a read error, because a much larger clone lies one nucleotide away. This chain links TRBV25-1 with TRBJ2-7; 12 bases line up with TRBD2. The CDR3 runs 15 residues. Germline CDR1 and CDR2: MGHDK and SYGVNS. Trimming cost V 5 bases and J 9 bases; bases outside gene matches: 11. CDR3 region: CASSPRLAGVWGQYF. Here the CDR3 DNA reads TGTGCCAGCAGTCCTCGACTAGCGGGAGTGTGGGGGCAGTACTTC.

At least ten counts were recorded for this clonotype. The CDR3 spells CASSLGAHGYTF. The CDR3 coding sequence is TGCGCCAGCAGCCTAGGGGCCCATGGCTACACCTTC. This chain connects TRBV5-1 to TRBJ1-2, with D perhaps matching TRBD1 (5 bases). The CDR3 contains 12 residues. From germline, CDR1 is SGHRS and CDR2 YFSETQ. Trimming removed 4 bases at V and 6 bases at J, with 10 bases between.

The J gene is TRBJ2-7, the V gene TRBV6-2 or TRBV6-3, with 7 bases matching TRBD1. Germline CDR1 MNHEY, CDR2 SVGEGT. The CDR3 is made up of 15 amino acids. J was trimmed by 0 bases and V by 2 bases; bases with no gene match: 4. The CDR3 spells CASSYLGDSSYEQYF. CDR3 nucleotides: TGTGCCAGCAGTTACCTGGGGGACAGCTCCTACGAGCAGTACTTC.

This sequence joins TRBV2 and TRBJ2-2; D could derive from TRBD1 or TRBD2 (5 bases each). Germline V gene data show CDR1 as SNHLY and CDR2 as FYNNEI. The CDR3 is 15 residues long. Trimming stripped 7 bases from V and 4 bases from J, with 16 bases between. CDR3 nucleotides: TGTGCCAGCAAGGGAGTCCTCCAGGGCACCGGGGAGCTGTTTTTT. Translation: CASKGVLQGTGELFF.

The V call is TRBV20-1, the J call TRBJ2-2; 16 bases line up with TRBD2. The CDR3 contains 15 residues. With 3 bases clipped from V and 6 bases from J, the junction kept 1 base outside the gene matches. CDR1 and CDR2 from the germline V gene are DFQATT and SNEGSKA (reference sequence). For the CDR3, the DNA is TGCAGTGCTAGCGGGACTAGCGGGAGGGCCGGGGAGCTGTTTTTT. Amino acids: CSASGTSGRAGELFF.

As to this clonotype: One base away lies a much larger clone, so this may be a sequencing read error. The chain has TRBV12-3 or TRBV12-4 and TRBJ2-1; D ambiguous. The CDR3 sequence is 15 residues long. V was shortened by 5 bases and J by 10 bases, with 21 bases between the two germline ends. Here the CDR3 reads CASSRHLGSSYEQFF. The CDR3, as DNA: TGTGCCAGCAGTCGTCATCTTGGATCCTCCTACGAGCAGTTCTTC.

This clonotype was seen many times. The chain has TRBV6-6 and TRBJ2-7; no firm D call. The V gene lost 2 bases and the J gene lost 1 base, with 12 bases spanning the gap. This CDR3 is 15 amino acids long. In germline, CDR1 is MNHNY, CDR2 SVGAGI (reference sequence). The chain's CDR3 is CASSYLNRASYEQYF. CDR3 coding DNA: TGTGCCAGCAGTTACCTTAACCGGGCTTCCTACGAGCAGTACTTC.

V gene TRBV4-1 combines with J gene TRBJ2-3; TRBD2 agrees at 15 bases. Germline V gene lookup returns CDR1 MGHRA and CDR2 YSYEKL. The CDR3 extends over 18 amino acids. J gave up 4 bases and V 1 base, and 6 bases lay outside the gene matches. The DNA of the CDR3 is TGCGCCAGCAGCCAAGGGACTAGCGGGAGGGCCTTGGCAGATACGCAGTATTTT. It is translated as CASSQGTSGRALADTQYF.